These T cell receptor beta chains were read from a single sample in a study of naive and memory T cell subsets. TCRdb ran MiXCR on the UMI-ligation and nested PCR reads and lists one entry per CDR3 protein. The sample includes 95,000 to 110,000 distinct CDR3 sequences, around 15% seen only once; the top ten take about 3%. Sequencing was done on a sample of naive CD8+ T cells from blood. The receptor source for this set is a human donor in good health. CDR3s include the opening cysteine and the closing phenylalanine or tryptophan. The D gene is left open where the match is weak. A row's size may be missing; if present it is once, few, many or a size class.

cdr3_aa: CASSKLAGKNEQFF
cdr3_nt: TGTGCCAGCAGTAAACTAGCGGGAAAGAATGAGCAGTTCTTC
clone_size: few
v_call: TRBV27
d_call: TRBD2
j_call: TRBJ2-1

cdr3_aa: CASSSLHPYNSPLHF
cdr3_nt: TGTGCCAGCAGTTCCCTGCACCCGTATAATTCACCCCTCCACTTT
clone_size: few
v_call: TRBV27
d_call: -
j_call: TRBJ1-6

cdr3_aa: CASSYSSPNEQFF
cdr3_nt: TGTGCCAGCAGTTACTCGAGTCCGAATGAGCAGTTCTTC
clone_size: few
v_call: TRBV6-2/TRBV6-3
d_call: -
j_call: TRBJ2-1

cdr3_aa: CAWSFWRGQGEKLFF
cdr3_nt: TGTGCCTGGAGTTTTTGGCGTGGTCAGGGGGAAAAACTGTTTTTT
clone_size: -
v_call: TRBV30
d_call: -
j_call: TRBJ1-4

cdr3_aa: CASSQGQGSSYEQYF
cdr3_nt: TGCGCCAGCAGCCAGGGACAGGGGTCCTCCTACGAGCAGTACTTC
clone_size: few
v_call: TRBV4-3
d_call: TRBD1
j_call: TRBJ2-7

cdr3_aa: CASSQEGPQHF
cdr3_nt: TGTGCCAGCAGCCAAGAAGGGCCCCAGCATTTT
clone_size: -
v_call: TRBV3-1
d_call: -
j_call: TRBJ1-5

cdr3_aa: CASSLADPMFSYEQYF
cdr3_nt: TGTGCCAGCAGCTTAGCAGACCCGATGTTCTCCTACGAGCAGTACTTC
clone_size: many
v_call: TRBV7-9
d_call: -
j_call: TRBJ2-7

cdr3_aa: CASSQEMGYEQYF
cdr3_nt: TGCGCCAGCAGCCAAGAGATGGGCTACGAGCAGTACTTC
clone_size: few
v_call: TRBV4-3
d_call: -
j_call: TRBJ2-7

cdr3_aa: CASSKTGYTEAFF
cdr3_nt: TGCGCCAGCAGCAAGACAGGGTACACTGAAGCTTTCTTT
clone_size: -
v_call: TRBV5-1
d_call: TRBD1
j_call: TRBJ1-1

cdr3_aa: CASEGLNEQFF
cdr3_nt: TGTGCCAGCGAAGGCCTTAATGAGCAGTTCTTC
clone_size: few
v_call: TRBV19
d_call: -
j_call: TRBJ2-1

cdr3_aa: CASSQDLNQPQHF
cdr3_nt: TGTGCCAGCAGCCAAGATCTGAATCAGCCCCAGCATTTT
clone_size: -
v_call: TRBV3-1
d_call: -
j_call: TRBJ1-5

cdr3_aa: CSAGEALYEQYF
cdr3_nt: TGCAGTGCTGGGGAGGCCCTCTACGAGCAGTACTTC
clone_size: -
v_call: TRBV20-1
d_call: -
j_call: TRBJ2-7

cdr3_aa: CASSLRGVWNNEQFF
cdr3_nt: TGTGCCAGCAGTTTGCGGGGAGTGTGGAACAATGAGCAGTTCTTC
clone_size: -
v_call: TRBV12-3/TRBV12-4
d_call: -
j_call: TRBJ2-1

cdr3_aa: CAGQGGSEAFF
cdr3_nt: TGTGCCGGACAGGGTGGGTCTGAAGCTTTCTTT
clone_size: few
v_call: TRBV28
d_call: TRBD1
j_call: TRBJ1-1

cdr3_aa: CSAREVFGASGWNEQFF
cdr3_nt: TGCAGTGCTAGAGAGGTTTTTGGGGCTAGCGGGTGGAATGAGCAGTTCTTC
clone_size: many
v_call: TRBV20-1
d_call: TRBD2
j_call: TRBJ2-1

cdr3_aa: CASSPGHEQYF
cdr3_nt: TGTGCCAGCAGTCCCGGACACGAGCAGTACTTC
clone_size: -
v_call: TRBV6-2/TRBV6-3
d_call: -
j_call: TRBJ2-7

cdr3_aa: CATSDYQGLPDTQYF
cdr3_nt: TGTGCCACCAGTGACTACCAGGGACTCCCTGATACGCAGTATTTT
clone_size: -
v_call: TRBV24-1
d_call: -
j_call: TRBJ2-3

cdr3_aa: CASSLFMGTGTDEQFF
cdr3_nt: TGTGCCAGCAGTTTATTTATGGGGACAGGGACCGATGAGCAGTTCTTC
clone_size: -
v_call: TRBV27
d_call: TRBD1
j_call: TRBJ2-1

cdr3_aa: CSARGVRLREQFF
cdr3_nt: TGCAGTGCTAGAGGCGTGAGGCTGAGGGAGCAGTTCTTC
clone_size: many
v_call: TRBV20-1
d_call: -
j_call: TRBJ2-1

cdr3_aa: CASSLVPGRETDF
cdr3_nt: TGTGCCAGCAGCTTAGTTCCGGGACGGGAGACGGATTTT
clone_size: -
v_call: TRBV5-6
d_call: -
j_call: TRBJ2-3

cdr3_aa: CATSLGLAGGNEQFF
cdr3_nt: TGTGCCACCAGCCTCGGACTAGCGGGAGGCAATGAGCAGTTCTTC
clone_size: -
v_call: TRBV24-1
d_call: TRBD2
j_call: TRBJ2-1

cdr3_aa: CSGAGSGGYTF
cdr3_nt: TGCAGCGGCGCAGGGTCCGGAGGCTACACCTTC
clone_size: few
v_call: TRBV29-1
d_call: -
j_call: TRBJ1-2

cdr3_aa: CASSQVGLAGENEQFF
cdr3_nt: TGTGCCAGCTCGCAAGTGGGGCTAGCGGGAGAGAATGAGCAGTTCTTC
clone_size: few
v_call: TRBV18
d_call: TRBD2
j_call: TRBJ2-1

cdr3_aa: CASNLNGINEQFF
cdr3_nt: TGTGCCAGTAATCTTAACGGGATCAATGAGCAGTTCTTC
clone_size: many
v_call: TRBV19
d_call: -
j_call: TRBJ2-1

cdr3_aa: CASSLRGSAGGSGANVLTF
cdr3_nt: TGTGCCAGCAGCTTAAGGGGTTCCGCGGGGGGCTCTGGGGCCAACGTCCTGACTTTC
clone_size: many
v_call: TRBV7-8
d_call: TRBD2
j_call: TRBJ2-6

cdr3_aa: CASSQSLLAGAYPYNEQFF
cdr3_nt: TGCGCCAGCAGCCAGAGTTTACTAGCGGGGGCATATCCGTACAATGAGCAGTTCTTC
clone_size: few
v_call: TRBV4-3
d_call: TRBD2
j_call: TRBJ2-1

cdr3_aa: CASSLADSAKNIQYF
cdr3_nt: TGTGCCAGCAGCTTAGCAGACTCCGCCAAAAACATTCAGTACTTC
clone_size: many
v_call: TRBV11-3
d_call: -
j_call: TRBJ2-4